Given below is one T cell receptor (beta chain) in context. Antigen unknown. The authors prepared UMI-labeled TRB cDNA libraries by 5' RACE. TCRdb reanalyzed the 5' RACE reads and collapses them to one entry per CDR3 protein, without DNA. Listed are 46,000 or so distinct CDR3 sequences; approximately 2.3% falls within the top ten. The sample belongs to a study of CXCR3-negative and CXCR3-positive naive CD8 T cells. Findings and caveats of the study: Between one naive subset and the other, surface CD5 was comparable, and TCR strength was inferred from TRB CDR3 properties. After cryopreservation, expression of CXCR3 was partially reduced, and most assays were run with fresh PBMCs.

Sorts performed in triplicate captured hundreds of thousands of cells each from every CD8+ T cell subset. Input material: naive CXCR3- CD8+ T cells from blood. Subset denoted: CD45RO-CCR7+CD27+CD95- naive CD8+ T cells lacking CXCR3 (TNR3-). This clonotype was obtained from a human donor in good health. Some clones in this sample may be carry-over from other donors' samples.

The CDR3 protein is CASSAGTGSFYEQYF. The chain employs TRBV5-6 and TRBJ2-7; TCRdb reports TRBD1, a call that lacks DNA to check it against. Per the germline V gene, CDR1 is SGHDT and CDR2 is YYEEEE. This CDR3 spans 15 amino acids.